This T cell receptor beta chain was sequenced for a study of blood T cell repertoires in COVID-19. For the study at large: From T cells, B-cell-depleted T cells, or PBMCs came the material, which was cDNA or gDNA.

This clone appeared a few times. Losses at the gene ends were 3 bases for V and 3 bases for J; bases not matched to a gene: 12. The CDR3 is 17 amino acids. The data were produced by immunoSEQ multiplex PCR, yet TCRdb's version contains in-frame clones alone and is incomplete. Of 150,000 to 200,000 clones listed, approximately 80% are singletons. The TCR was taken from a woman of 80 years or more with acute or convalescent COVID-19. The chain has TRBV23-1 and TRBJ2-7; 9 bases fit TRBD1. TRBV23-1 is identified as an open reading frame with a role that is uncertain. Input material: peripheral blood. The CDR3 spells CASSQTNPGTGSYEQYF. The CDR3, as DNA: TGCGCCAGCAGTCAGACGAACCCCGGGACAGGGAGCTACGAGCAGTACTTC.